Listed below are T cell receptor beta chains from one sample, sequenced in a study of STAT3 mutations in large granular lymphocyte leukemia. The protocol was immunoSEQ multiplex PCR, while the TCRdb copy is restricted to in-frame clones and leaves out a portion. The sample lists tens of thousands of clones, roughly 81% seen once, with around 0.43% in the top ten. Source material: PBMCs. Receptors originate from a human donor with T large granular lymphocyte leukemia. Some clones in this sample may be carry-over from other donors' samples. The CDR3 runs from the conserved cysteine through the conserved F or W. D genes are given only for firm matches. Some rows mark clone size as missing; the rest say once, few, many or name a class of expanded clone.

cdr3_aa: CASSLARTEKLFF
cdr3_nt: TGTGCCAGCAGCTTGGCAAGGACCGAAAAACTGTTTTTT
v_call: TRBV5-6
j_call: TRBJ1-4
d_call: -
clone_size: -

cdr3_aa: CASSIGPSSGVTYNEQFF
cdr3_nt: TGTGCCAGTAGTATAGGGCCATCTAGCGGAGTAACCTACAATGAGCAGTTCTTC
v_call: TRBV19
j_call: TRBJ2-1
d_call: TRBD2
clone_size: few

cdr3_aa: CASSPPTSNPRLYF
cdr3_nt: TGTGCCAGCTCACCTCCAACTAGTAACCCGCGTCTGTATTTT
v_call: TRBV18
j_call: TRBJ2-3
d_call: -
clone_size: few

cdr3_aa: CATTRGAAETQYF
cdr3_nt: TGTGCCACCACTAGGGGGGCTGCAGAGACCCAGTACTTC
v_call: TRBV10-3
j_call: TRBJ2-5
d_call: -
clone_size: few

cdr3_aa: CASRPRGRGQNTEAFF
cdr3_nt: TGTGCCAGTAGACCTCGAGGGCGTGGACAGAACACTGAAGCTTTCTTT
v_call: TRBV19
j_call: TRBJ1-1
d_call: -
clone_size: -

cdr3_aa: CATSEPQHF
cdr3_nt: TGTGCCACCTCAGAGCCCCAGCATTTT
v_call: TRBV28
j_call: TRBJ1-5
d_call: -
clone_size: -

cdr3_aa: CASSLVAAGLYGYTF
cdr3_nt: TGCGCCAGCAGCTTGGTAGCGGCAGGGCTCTATGGCTACACCTTC
v_call: TRBV5-1
j_call: TRBJ1-2
d_call: -
clone_size: -

cdr3_aa: CASSPLGHTDTQYF
cdr3_nt: TGTGCCAGCTCACCTCTAGGTCACACAGATACGCAGTATTTT
v_call: TRBV18
j_call: TRBJ2-3
d_call: -
clone_size: -

cdr3_aa: CAWSVSGGEQYF
cdr3_nt: TGTGCCTGGAGTGTAAGCGGGGGCGAGCAGTACTTC
v_call: TRBV30
j_call: TRBJ2-7
d_call: TRBD2
clone_size: -

cdr3_aa: CASSSFPTSNYGYTF
cdr3_nt: TGTGCCAGCAGCTCTTTTCCTACCTCTAACTATGGCTACACCTTC
v_call: TRBV7-9
j_call: TRBJ1-2
d_call: -
clone_size: few

cdr3_aa: CAIKDANQETQYF
cdr3_nt: TGTGCCATCAAGGACGCGAACCAGGAGACCCAGTACTTC
v_call: TRBV10-3
j_call: TRBJ2-5
d_call: -
clone_size: -

cdr3_aa: CASSLNFRSSYEQYF
cdr3_nt: TGCGCCAGCAGCTTGAATTTCCGGAGCTCCTACGAGCAGTACTTC
v_call: TRBV5-1
j_call: TRBJ2-7
d_call: -
clone_size: -

cdr3_aa: CASSQGGSTDTQYF
cdr3_nt: TGTGCCAGCAGCCAGGGTGGCAGCACAGATACGCAGTATTTT
v_call: TRBV6-4
j_call: TRBJ2-3
d_call: -
clone_size: -

cdr3_aa: CASSLVIVGNQPQHF
cdr3_nt: TGTGCCAGCAGCTTGGTCATTGTGGGCAATCAGCCCCAGCATTTT
v_call: TRBV5-8
j_call: TRBJ1-5
d_call: -
clone_size: -

cdr3_aa: CASSEVTGGNSPLHF
cdr3_nt: TGTGCCAGCTCAGAGGTGACAGGGGGTAATTCACCCCTCCACTTT
v_call: TRBV18
j_call: TRBJ1-6
d_call: TRBD1
clone_size: few

cdr3_aa: CASSQEAGGLADTQYF
cdr3_nt: TGTGCCAGCAGCCAAGAGGCGGGGGGGCTTGCAGATACGCAGTATTTT
v_call: TRBV4-2
j_call: TRBJ2-3
d_call: TRBD2
clone_size: -

cdr3_aa: CASSTSSKKYF
cdr3_nt: TGTGCCAGTAGTACTTCTAGCAAGAAGTACTTC
v_call: TRBV19
j_call: TRBJ2-5
d_call: -
clone_size: -

cdr3_aa: CASSYSKRGGETQYF
cdr3_nt: TGTGCCAGCAGTTACTCGAAGCGGGGGGGAGAGACCCAGTACTTC
v_call: TRBV6-5
j_call: TRBJ2-5
d_call: TRBD2
clone_size: -

cdr3_aa: CASSPLGLRTEQFF
cdr3_nt: TGCGCCAGCAGCCCCCTGGGGCTACGCACTGAGCAGTTCTTC
v_call: TRBV10-1
j_call: TRBJ2-1
d_call: -
clone_size: -

cdr3_aa: CASSRPTGTDQPQHF
cdr3_nt: TGTGCCAGCAGCCGACCTACCGGGACAGATCAGCCCCAGCATTTT
v_call: TRBV28
j_call: TRBJ1-5
d_call: TRBD1
clone_size: -

cdr3_aa: CASSLGQTLQETQYF
cdr3_nt: TGTGCCAGCAGCTTAGGACAGACTCTTCAAGAGACCCAGTACTTC
v_call: TRBV5-4
j_call: TRBJ2-5
d_call: -
clone_size: -

cdr3_aa: CASSLRVEQFF
cdr3_nt: TGTGCCAGCAGCCTCCGGGTTGAGCAGTTCTTC
v_call: TRBV5-6
j_call: TRBJ2-1
d_call: -
clone_size: few

cdr3_aa: CAISVLRDRGSTDTQYF
cdr3_nt: TGTGCCATCAGTGTTCTAAGGGACAGGGGTAGCACAGATACGCAGTATTTT
v_call: TRBV10-3
j_call: TRBJ2-3
d_call: TRBD1
clone_size: -

cdr3_aa: CASSPDRRNEKLFF
cdr3_nt: TGTGCCAGCAGCCCGGACAGACGAAATGAAAAACTGTTTTTT
v_call: TRBV7-9
j_call: TRBJ1-4
d_call: -
clone_size: -

cdr3_aa: CSVRRSNQPQHF
cdr3_nt: TGCAGCGTAAGACGGAGCAATCAGCCCCAGCATTTT
v_call: TRBV29-1
j_call: TRBJ1-5
d_call: -
clone_size: -

cdr3_aa: CASSSDRGTGELFF
cdr3_nt: TGTGCCAGCAGTTCCGACCGGGGCACCGGGGAGCTGTTTTTT
v_call: TRBV27
j_call: TRBJ2-2
d_call: -
clone_size: few

cdr3_aa: CASSHLDRDGLQQYF
cdr3_nt: TGTGCCAGCAGCCATCTAGACAGGGACGGACTTCAGCAGTACTTC
v_call: TRBV16
j_call: TRBJ2-7
d_call: TRBD1
clone_size: -

cdr3_aa: CASSLRRYQETQYF
cdr3_nt: TGTGCCAGCAGCTTGCGCAGATACCAAGAGACCCAGTACTTC
v_call: TRBV5-6
j_call: TRBJ2-5
d_call: -
clone_size: once

cdr3_aa: CASSLSGRQGNTGELFF
cdr3_nt: TGTGCCAGCAGCTTAAGCGGACGGCAGGGGAACACCGGGGAGCTGTTTTTT
v_call: TRBV7-2
j_call: TRBJ2-2
d_call: -
clone_size: -

cdr3_aa: CASSRDRVLEKLFF
cdr3_nt: TGTGCCAGCAGTCGTGACAGGGTTCTAGAAAAACTGTTTTTT
v_call: TRBV27
j_call: TRBJ1-4
d_call: TRBD1
clone_size: -

cdr3_aa: CASSEVSQGYSGNTIYF
cdr3_nt: TGTGCCAGCAGTGAAGTCTCCCAGGGGTACTCTGGAAACACCATATATTTT
v_call: TRBV6-1
j_call: TRBJ1-3
d_call: -
clone_size: -

cdr3_aa: CAWGQWHQPQHF
cdr3_nt: TGTGCCTGGGGACAGTGGCATCAGCCCCAGCATTTT
v_call: TRBV30
j_call: TRBJ1-5
d_call: -
clone_size: -

cdr3_aa: CASVGRVNTEAFF
cdr3_nt: TGTGCCAGCGTTGGCAGAGTGAACACTGAAGCTTTCTTT
v_call: TRBV6-1
j_call: TRBJ1-1
d_call: -
clone_size: -

cdr3_aa: CATSSTTGGALGNEQFF
cdr3_nt: TGTGCCACCAGCAGCACTACAGGGGGCGCTTTGGGCAATGAGCAGTTCTTC
v_call: TRBV15
j_call: TRBJ2-1
d_call: TRBD1
clone_size: -

cdr3_aa: CASSFADSEAFF
cdr3_nt: TGTGCCAGCAGCTTTGCGGACAGTGAAGCTTTCTTT
v_call: TRBV7-9
j_call: TRBJ1-1
d_call: -
clone_size: -

cdr3_aa: CASSVEVGELFF
cdr3_nt: TGTGCCAGCAGCGTAGAAGTCGGGGAGCTGTTTTTT
v_call: TRBV9
j_call: TRBJ2-2
d_call: -
clone_size: -

cdr3_aa: CASSVGGYQPQHF
cdr3_nt: TGTGCCAGCAGTGTAGGGGGATATCAGCCCCAGCATTTT
v_call: TRBV2
j_call: TRBJ1-5
d_call: -
clone_size: -

cdr3_aa: CASSYGRQASGNTIYF
cdr3_nt: TGTGCCAGCAGTTACGGTCGGCAGGCCTCTGGAAACACCATATATTTT
v_call: TRBV6-5
j_call: TRBJ1-3
d_call: -
clone_size: -

cdr3_aa: CASSEQGAGNTIYF
cdr3_nt: TGTGCCAGCAGTGAACAGGGGGCTGGAAACACCATATATTTT
v_call: TRBV2
j_call: TRBJ1-3
d_call: TRBD1
clone_size: -

cdr3_aa: CASSLGVGNYGYTF
cdr3_nt: TGTGCCAGCAGCTTGGGAGTAGGGAACTATGGCTACACCTTC
v_call: TRBV5-6
j_call: TRBJ1-2
d_call: -
clone_size: -

cdr3_aa: CASSNARTLEAFF
cdr3_nt: TGCGCCAGCAGCAACGCACGGACCCTTGAAGCTTTCTTT
v_call: TRBV5-1
j_call: TRBJ1-1
d_call: -
clone_size: -

cdr3_aa: CASSVTGGNSPLHF
cdr3_nt: TGTGCCAGCAGCGTTACAGGGGGGAATTCACCCCTCCACTTT
v_call: TRBV9
j_call: TRBJ1-6
d_call: TRBD1
clone_size: -

cdr3_aa: CASSLGQGGRTGELFF
cdr3_nt: TGTGCCAGCAGTTTGGGCCAAGGGGGGCGCACCGGGGAGCTGTTTTTT
v_call: TRBV27
j_call: TRBJ2-2
d_call: -
clone_size: few